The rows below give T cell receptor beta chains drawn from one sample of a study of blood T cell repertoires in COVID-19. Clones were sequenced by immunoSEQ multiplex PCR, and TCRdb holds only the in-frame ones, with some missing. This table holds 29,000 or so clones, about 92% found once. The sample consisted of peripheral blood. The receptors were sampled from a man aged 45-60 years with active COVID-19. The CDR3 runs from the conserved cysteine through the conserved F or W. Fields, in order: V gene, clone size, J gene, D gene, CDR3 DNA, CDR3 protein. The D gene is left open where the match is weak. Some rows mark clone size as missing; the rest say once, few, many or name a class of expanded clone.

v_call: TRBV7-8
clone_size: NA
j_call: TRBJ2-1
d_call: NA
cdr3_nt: TGTGCCAGCAGCCTAGGAGTCCTTAGCTCCTACAATGAGCAGTTCTTC
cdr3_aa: CASSLGVLSSYNEQFF

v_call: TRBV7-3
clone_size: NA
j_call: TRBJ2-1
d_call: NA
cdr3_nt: TGTGCCAGCAGCTCAAACAGGGTCGGGGAGCAGTTCTTC
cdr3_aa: CASSSNRVGEQFF

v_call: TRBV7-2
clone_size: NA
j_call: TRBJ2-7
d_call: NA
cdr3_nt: TGTGCCAGCAGCTATACTCAGACGGGGTCCTACGAGCAGTACTTC
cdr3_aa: CASSYTQTGSYEQYF

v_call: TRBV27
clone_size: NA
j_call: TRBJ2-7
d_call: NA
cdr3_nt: TGTGCCAGCAGTTTATCGTCACAGGACTACCTTTCCTACGAGCAGTACTTC
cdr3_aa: CASSLSSQDYLSYEQYF

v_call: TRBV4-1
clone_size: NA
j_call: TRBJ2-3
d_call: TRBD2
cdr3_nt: TGCGCCAGCAGCCAGATGGGTACTAGCGGGGGGGCCGGAGATACGCAGTATTTT
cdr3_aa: CASSQMGTSGGAGDTQYF

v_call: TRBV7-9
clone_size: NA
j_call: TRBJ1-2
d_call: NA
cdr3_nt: TGTGCCAGCAGCTTAGGTGCAGGGGCTAATGGCTACACCTTC
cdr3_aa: CASSLGAGANGYTF

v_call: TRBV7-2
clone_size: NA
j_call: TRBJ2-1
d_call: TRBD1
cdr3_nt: TGTGCCAGCAGCTTAGTAACAGGGGCGATACAATGGGAGCAGTTCTTC
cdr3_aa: CASSLVTGAIQWEQFF

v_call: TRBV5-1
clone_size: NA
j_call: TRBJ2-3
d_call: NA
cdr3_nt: TGCGCCAGCAGCTTGGGGACACCAACAGATACGCAGTATTTT
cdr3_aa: CASSLGTPTDTQYF

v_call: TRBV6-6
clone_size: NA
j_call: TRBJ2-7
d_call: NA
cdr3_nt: TGTGCCAGCAGTAAACAGGGAAGTGGAGTCTACGAGCAGTACTTC
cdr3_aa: CASSKQGSGVYEQYF

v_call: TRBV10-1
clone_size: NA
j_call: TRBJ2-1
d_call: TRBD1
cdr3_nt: TGCGCCAGCAGTGAGTTGGACAGGGGGAATGAGCAGTTCTTC
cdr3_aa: CASSELDRGNEQFF

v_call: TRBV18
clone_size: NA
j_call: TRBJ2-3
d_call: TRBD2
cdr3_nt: TGTGCCAGCTCACCACTGGGACTAGCGGGGACCACAGATACGCAGTATTTT
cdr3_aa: CASSPLGLAGTTDTQYF

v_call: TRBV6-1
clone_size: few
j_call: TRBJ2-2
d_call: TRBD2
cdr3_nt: TGTGCCAGCAGTGACCTAGCGGGAGAGGTCGGGGAGCTGTTTTTT
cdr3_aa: CASSDLAGEVGELFF

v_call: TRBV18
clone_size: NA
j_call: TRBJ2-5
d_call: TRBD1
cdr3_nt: TGTGCCAGCTCACCCCGGGACAGGGATCAAGAGACCCAGTACTTC
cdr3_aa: CASSPRDRDQETQYF

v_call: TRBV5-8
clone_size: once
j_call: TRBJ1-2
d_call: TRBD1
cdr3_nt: TGTGCCAGCAGCCCCCGGGGGACAGGTACCAACACCTTC
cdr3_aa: CASSPRGTGTNTF

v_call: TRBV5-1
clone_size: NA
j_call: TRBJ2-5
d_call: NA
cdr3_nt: TGCGCCAGCAGCCGGGACACACCAAAAGAGACCCAGTACTTC
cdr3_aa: CASSRDTPKETQYF

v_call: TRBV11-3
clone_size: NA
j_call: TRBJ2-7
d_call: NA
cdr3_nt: TGTGCCAGCAGCTTATTGGGGACACAGGAGTACTTC
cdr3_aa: CASSLLGTQEYF

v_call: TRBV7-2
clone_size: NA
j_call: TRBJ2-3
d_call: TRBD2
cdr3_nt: TGTGCCAGCACCCCAACTGGGCGGGGGGGCACAGATACGCAGTATTTT
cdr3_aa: CASTPTGRGGTDTQYF

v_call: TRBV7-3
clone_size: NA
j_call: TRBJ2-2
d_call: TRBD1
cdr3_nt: TGTGCCAGCAGCTTAACCGGGACAGGGGCGAACACCGGGGAGCTGTTTTTT
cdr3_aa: CASSLTGTGANTGELFF

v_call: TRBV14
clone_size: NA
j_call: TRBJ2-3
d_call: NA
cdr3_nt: TGTGCCAGCAGCTGGGGGGACCCCACAGATACGCAGTATTTT
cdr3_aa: CASSWGDPTDTQYF

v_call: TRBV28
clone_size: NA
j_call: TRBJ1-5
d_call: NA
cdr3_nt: TGTGCCAGCAGTCCAACCAGAAGCAGGACTAATCAGCCCCAGCATTTT
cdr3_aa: CASSPTRSRTNQPQHF

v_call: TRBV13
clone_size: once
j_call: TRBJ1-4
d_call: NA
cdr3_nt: TGTGCCAGCAGCCCAGCCTCGGGGGAAAAACTGTTTTTT
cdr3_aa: CASSPASGEKLFF

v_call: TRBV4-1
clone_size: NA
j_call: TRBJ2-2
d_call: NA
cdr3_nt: TGCGCCAGCAGCCAAGATCCAGGGATGCTCCCCGGGGAGCTGTTTTTT
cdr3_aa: CASSQDPGMLPGELFF

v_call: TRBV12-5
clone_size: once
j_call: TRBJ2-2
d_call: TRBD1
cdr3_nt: TGTGCTAGTGCCAAACAGGGGGGCCTCGGGGAGCTGTTTTTT
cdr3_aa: CASAKQGGLGELFF

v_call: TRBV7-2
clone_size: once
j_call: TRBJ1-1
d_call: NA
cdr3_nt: TGTGCCAGCAGCTTATTACCCGGGACCGGGAGTGAAGCTTTCTTT
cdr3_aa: CASSLLPGTGSEAFF

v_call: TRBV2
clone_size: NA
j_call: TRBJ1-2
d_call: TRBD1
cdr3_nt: TGTGCCAGCAGTGAAGCGGGGACAGCCCTTAACTATGGCTACACCTTC
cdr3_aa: CASSEAGTALNYGYTF

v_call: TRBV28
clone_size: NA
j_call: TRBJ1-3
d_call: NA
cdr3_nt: TGTGCCATCGGCCCAGGGGTCTTCTCTGGAAACACCATATATTTT
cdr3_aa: CAIGPGVFSGNTIYF

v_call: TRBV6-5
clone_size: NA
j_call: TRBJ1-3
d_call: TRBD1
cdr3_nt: TGTGCCGTACAGGACAGGGGCTTCTCTGGAAACACCATATATTTT
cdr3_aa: CAVQDRGFSGNTIYF

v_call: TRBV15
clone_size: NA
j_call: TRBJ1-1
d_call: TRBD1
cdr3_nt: TGTGCCACCAGCAGGCCGGGGACAGGGGGCACTGAAGCTTTCTTT
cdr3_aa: CATSRPGTGGTEAFF

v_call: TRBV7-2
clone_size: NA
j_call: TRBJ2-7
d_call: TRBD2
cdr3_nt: TGTGCCAGCAGCTTATTTGCGGGGGGCGCCTACGAGCAGTACTTC
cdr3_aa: CASSLFAGGAYEQYF

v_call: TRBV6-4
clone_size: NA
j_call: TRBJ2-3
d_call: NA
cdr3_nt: TGTGCCAGCAGTGACTCGAGTCGGGACATGGATACGCAGTATTTT
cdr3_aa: CASSDSSRDMDTQYF

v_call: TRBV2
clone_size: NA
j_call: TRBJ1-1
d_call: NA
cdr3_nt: TGTGCCAGCAGTGTATTCCGTCCGAACACTGAAGCTTTCTTT
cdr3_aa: CASSVFRPNTEAFF

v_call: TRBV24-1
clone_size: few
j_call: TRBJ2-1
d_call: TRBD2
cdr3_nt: TGTGCCACCAGTGATCCTCGGGTAGCGGGGGGTGAGCAGTTCTTC
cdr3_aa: CATSDPRVAGGEQFF

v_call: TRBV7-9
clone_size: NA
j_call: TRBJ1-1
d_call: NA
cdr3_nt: TGTGCCAGCAGCTCAGGGCCCACTGAAGCTTTCTTT
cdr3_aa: CASSSGPTEAFF

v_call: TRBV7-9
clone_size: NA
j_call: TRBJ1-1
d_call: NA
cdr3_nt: TGTGCCAGCAGCTTGACGCAGGGCTCCACTGAAGCTTTCTTT
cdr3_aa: CASSLTQGSTEAFF

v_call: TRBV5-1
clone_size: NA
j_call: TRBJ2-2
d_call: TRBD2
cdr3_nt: TGCGCCAGCAGCTTGACTAGCGGGGGGCCGAACACCGGGGAGCTGTTTTTT
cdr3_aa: CASSLTSGGPNTGELFF

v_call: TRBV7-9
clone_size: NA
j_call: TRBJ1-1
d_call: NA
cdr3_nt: TGTGCCAGCAGCCGCCAGGGGTGGGCTTTCTTT
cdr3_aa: CASSRQGWAFF

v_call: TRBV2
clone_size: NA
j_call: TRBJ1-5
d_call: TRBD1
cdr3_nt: TGTGCCAGCAGGTCGGGACAGAATCAGCCCCAGCATTTT
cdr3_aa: CASRSGQNQPQHF

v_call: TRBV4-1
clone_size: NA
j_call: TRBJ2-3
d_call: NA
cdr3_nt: TGCGCCAGCAGCCAAACCGGACAAAAGCGCCCAGATACGCAGTATTTT
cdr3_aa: CASSQTGQKRPDTQYF

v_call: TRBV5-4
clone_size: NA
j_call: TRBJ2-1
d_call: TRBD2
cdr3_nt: TGTGCCAGCAGCTTGGAGATAGCGGGAGGGTCCTACAATGAGCAGTTCTTC
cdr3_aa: CASSLEIAGGSYNEQFF

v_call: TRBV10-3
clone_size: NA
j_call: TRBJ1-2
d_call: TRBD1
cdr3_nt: TGTGCCATCAGTGAGTCGGAGGGGGCCATCTATGGCTACACCTTC
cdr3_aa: CAISESEGAIYGYTF

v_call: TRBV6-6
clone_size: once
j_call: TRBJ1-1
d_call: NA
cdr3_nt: TGTGCCAGCAGTTACCCCTCGGTTACTGAAGCTTTCTTT
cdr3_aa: CASSYPSVTEAFF

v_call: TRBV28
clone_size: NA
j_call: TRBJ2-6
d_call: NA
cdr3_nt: TGTGCCAGCAGTTTCAAATCGGGTGGCAGCTCCTTCTCTGGGGCCAACGTCCTGACTTTC
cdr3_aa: CASSFKSGGSSFSGANVLTF

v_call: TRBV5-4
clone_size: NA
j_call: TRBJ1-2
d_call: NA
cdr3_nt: TGTGCCAGCAGCAGCGGGGGCTTGGACTATGGCTACACCTTC
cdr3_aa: CASSSGGLDYGYTF

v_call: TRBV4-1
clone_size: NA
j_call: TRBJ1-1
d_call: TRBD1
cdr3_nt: TGCGCCAGCAGCGAAGGGACAGCTACACTGGGAGCTTTCTTT
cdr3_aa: CASSEGTATLGAFF

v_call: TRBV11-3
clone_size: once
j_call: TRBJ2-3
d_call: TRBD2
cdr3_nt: TGTGCCAGCAGCTTACCAGTAGCGGGGGGGCTAGCAGATACGCAGTATTTT
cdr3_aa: CASSLPVAGGLADTQYF

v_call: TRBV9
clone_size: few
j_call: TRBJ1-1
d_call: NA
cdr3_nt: TGTGCCAGCAGCGTTAGCCAGAACACTGAAGCTTTCTTT
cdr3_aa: CASSVSQNTEAFF

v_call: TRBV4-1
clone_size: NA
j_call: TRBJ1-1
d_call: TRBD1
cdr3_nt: TGCGCCAGCAGCCGACAAGGGGGCGTGTACACTGAAGCTTTCTTT
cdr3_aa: CASSRQGGVYTEAFF

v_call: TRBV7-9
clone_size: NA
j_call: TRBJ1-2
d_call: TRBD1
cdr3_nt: TGTGCCAGCAGCTTAAGAGGGGGACAGGGGAACCTCTATGGCTACACCTTC
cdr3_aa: CASSLRGGQGNLYGYTF

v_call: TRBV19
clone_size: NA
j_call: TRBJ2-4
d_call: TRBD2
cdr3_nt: TGTGCCAGTAGTATGGAAGCGGGAGCGAGGGGGAGCATTCAGTACTTC
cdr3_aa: CASSMEAGARGSIQYF

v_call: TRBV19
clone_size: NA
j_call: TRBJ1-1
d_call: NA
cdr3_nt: TGTGCCAGTAGCCGGACTTGGACTGAAGCTTTCTTT
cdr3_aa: CASSRTWTEAFF